Detailed here is one T cell receptor beta chain. The V gene's germline CDR1 is MNHEY and CDR2 SVGEGT. V shed 5 bases and J 6 bases; nucleotides not matched to a gene: 2. The CDR3 sequence is 13 residues long. Original methodology: Reference gene primer amplification in the assay estimated nucleated cell counts. Generated by immunoSEQ multiplex PCR, the TCRdb table keeps only in-frame clones and is missing some. That table gives V, J and clone size, and the DNA gave D and trimming. The data contain roughly 300,000 clones, about 90% of them singletons. The data were taken from a study of blood T cell repertoires in COVID-19. The wider study: Researchers got acute and convalescent COVID-19 samples from the United States, Italy and Spain. Nucleic acid was either cDNA or gDNA, and it came from T cells, B-cell-depleted T cells, or PBMCs.

This sequence was found in a woman aged 50 to 60 who had recovered from COVID-19. The chain recombines TRBV6-2 or TRBV6-3 with TRBJ2-2, with 8 positions matching TRBD2. Material: peripheral blood. The CDR3 loop reads CASSGLASGELFF. The CDR3 DNA reads TGTGCCAGCAGTGGACTAGCTTCCGGGGAGCTGTTTTTT.